Listed below are T cell receptor beta chains from one sample, sequenced in a study of shared clonotypes between healthy human individuals. Produced via immunoSEQ multiplex PCR; TCRdb's table is partial and in-frame only. The table lists about half a million clones, around 80% of them singletons. Specimen: PBMCs. These TCRs come from a woman aged 40 to 50 in good health. Some clones in this sample may be carry-over from other donors' samples. Each CDR3 is given with its conserved first and last residue. A D gene is named only where the DNA matches it firmly. Not all rows give a size; the values are once, few, many and, for expanded clones, a class.

>14|-|TRBV5-8|TRBJ1-5|-
CASSPGHSNQPQHF
TGTGCCAGCAGTCCCGGGCATAGCAATCAGCCCCAGCATTTT
>15|-|TRBV5-1|TRBJ2-1|-
CASSLGQNSYNEQFF
TGCGCCAGCAGCTTGGGACAGAACTCCTACAATGAGCAGTTCTTC
>14|-|TRBV9|TRBJ1-4|TRBD1
CASSLDREGEKLFF
TGTGCCAGCAGCCTCGACAGGGAAGGCGAAAAACTGTTTTTT
>12|once|TRBV7-2|TRBJ2-7|-
CASSFRGGEQYF
TGTGCCAGCAGCTTCAGGGGTGGCGAGCAGTACTTC
>16|few|TRBV4-2|TRBJ2-3|TRBD2
CASSDRLAGPTDTQYF
TGTGCCAGCAGCGACCGACTAGCGGGACCCACAGATACGCAGTATTTT
>14|-|TRBV13|TRBJ2-5|TRBD1
CASSSRQGADEQYF
TGTGCCAGCAGCTCCCGACAGGGGGCGGATGAGCAGTACTTC
>14|-|TRBV5-1|TRBJ2-5|TRBD2
CASSAGLGMETQYF
TGCGCCAGCAGCGCGGGACTAGGGATGGAGACCCAGTACTTC
>15|-|TRBV21-1|TRBJ1-5|-
CASSKDPPMGQPQHF
TGTGCCAGCAGCAAAGATCCCCCGATGGGTCAGCCCCAGCATTTT
>14|-|TRBV30|TRBJ2-1|TRBD2
CAWSVSGTSNEQFF
TGTGCCTGGAGTGTATCCGGGACTAGCAATGAGCAGTTCTTC
>14|many|TRBV11-3|TRBJ2-1|TRBD2
CASSLSGADNEQFF
TGTGCCAGCAGCCTTAGCGGGGCGGACAATGAGCAGTTCTTC
>13|-|TRBV28|TRBJ2-3|-
CASSSPTDDTQYF
TGTGCCAGCAGTTCCCCCACAGATGATACGCAGTATTTT
>17|-|TRBV7-2|TRBJ2-1|TRBD2
CASSSGQTSGRAGGQFF
TGTGCCAGCAGCTCGGGTCAGACTAGCGGGAGGGCCGGAGGGCAGTTCTTC
>13|-|TRBV29-1|TRBJ1-2|TRBD1
CSIRGQGGYGYTF
TGCAGCATAAGAGGACAGGGGGGGTATGGCTACACCTTC
>13|-|TRBV30|TRBJ2-7|TRBD1
CAWSVTGAYEQYF
TGTGCCTGGAGTGTAACAGGGGCCTACGAGCAGTACTTC
>16|-|TRBV5-5|TRBJ2-5|-
CASSTSPVRRQETQYF
TGTGCCAGCAGCACCTCCCCCGTCCGCAGACAAGAGACCCAGTACTTC
>15|-|TRBV27|TRBJ1-1|-
CASSLYVGRNTEAFF
TGTGCCAGCAGTTTATATGTGGGGCGGAACACTGAAGCTTTCTTT
>14|-|TRBV6-5|TRBJ2-3|-
CASSPPGVTDTQYF
TGTGCCAGCAGCCCCCCGGGGGTCACAGATACGCAGTATTTT
>14|few|TRBV7-2|TRBJ1-2|-
CASSLGGLQAGYTF
TGTGCCAGCAGCTTAGGGGGTCTCCAGGCGGGCTACACCTTC
>15|-|TRBV11-2|TRBJ2-4|TRBD2
CASSLASGRTNIQYF
TGTGCCAGCAGCTTAGCTAGCGGGAGGACAAACATTCAGTACTTC
>15|-|TRBV7-2|TRBJ2-1|TRBD2
CASSSGTSGYNEQFF
TGTGCCAGCAGCTCAGGGACTAGCGGATACAATGAGCAGTTCTTC
>16|-|TRBV5-1|TRBJ2-2|TRBD1
CASSLRTGRGTGELFF
TGCGCCAGCAGCCTCAGGACAGGACGGGGCACCGGGGAGCTGTTTTTT
>15|-|TRBV6-1|TRBJ1-3|-
CASRTAVSSGNTIYF
TGTGCCAGCAGGACAGCCGTCAGCTCTGGAAACACCATATATTTT
>15|few|TRBV10-3|TRBJ1-1|TRBD1
CAISDPLTGGTEAFF
TGTGCCATCAGTGACCCTTTAACAGGGGGGACTGAAGCTTTCTTT
>11|-|TRBV29-1|TRBJ1-4|-
CSAGNNEKLFF
TGCAGCGCTGGTAATAATGAAAAACTGTTTTTT
>13|few|TRBV27|TRBJ1-5|-
CASSADSNQPQHF
TGTGCCAGCAGTGCCGATAGCAATCAGCCCCAGCATTTT
>15|-|TRBV28|TRBJ1-5|-
CASSPIELSNQPQHF
TGTGCCAGCAGTCCGATCGAGCTTAGCAATCAGCCCCAGCATTTT
>15|-|TRBV19|TRBJ1-4|-
CASSRPGEGGEKLFF
TGTGCCAGTAGTAGACCAGGGGAAGGCGGTGAAAAACTGTTTTTT
>15|-|TRBV4-2|TRBJ2-1|TRBD2
CASSQEGLAYNEQFF
TGTGCCAGCAGCCAAGAGGGACTAGCCTACAATGAGCAGTTCTTC
>16|-|TRBV4-1|TRBJ2-7|TRBD2
CASSQEGLAGFEEQYF
TGCGCCAGCAGCCAAGAAGGCCTAGCGGGATTTGAGGAGCAGTACTTC
>13|once|TRBV7-6|TRBJ2-7|-
CASSQASSYEQYF
TGTGCCAGCAGCCAAGCAAGCTCCTACGAGCAGTACTTC
>16|many|TRBV4-1|TRBJ2-1|-
CASSSFRGSSYNEQFF
TGCGCCAGCAGCAGTTTCCGGGGGAGCTCCTACAATGAGCAGTTCTTC
>16|-|TRBV4-2|TRBJ2-3|TRBD2
CASSQKLAGYTDTQYF
TGTGCCAGCAGCCAAAAACTAGCGGGCTACACAGATACGCAGTATTTT
>14|-|TRBV7-2|TRBJ2-7|TRBD1
CASSFGAGGREQYF
TGTGCCAGCAGCTTTGGGGCAGGGGGTCGCGAGCAGTACTTC
>20|-|TRBV18|TRBJ2-1|-
CASSPSLYGLIGDSYNEQFF
TGTGCCAGCTCACCATCGCTGTACGGGCTTATTGGCGACTCCTACAATGAGCAGTTCTTC
>13|-|TRBV7-7|TRBJ1-3|-
CASSRGIGNTIYF
TGTGCCAGCAGCCGTGGAATCGGAAACACCATATATTTT
>13|-|TRBV29-1|TRBJ2-3|-
CSVARSSTDTQYF
TGCAGCGTTGCCCGTTCTAGCACAGATACGCAGTATTTT
>15|-|TRBV2|TRBJ2-1|-
CASSAGRAGTHEQFF
TGTGCCAGCAGCGCCGGGAGAGCCGGGACCCATGAGCAGTTCTTC
>15|-|TRBV19|TRBJ2-1|-
CASSLYGSSYNEQFF
TGTGCCAGTAGTTTATACGGGAGCTCCTACAATGAGCAGTTCTTC
>14|-|TRBV28|TRBJ1-2|-
CASSSGRALYGYTF
TGTGCCAGCAGTTCCGGCAGGGCACTTTATGGCTACACCTTC
>14|-|TRBV11-1|TRBJ2-7|TRBD2
CASSLSGLPYEQYF
TGTGCCAGCAGCTTATCGGGACTACCCTACGAGCAGTACTTC
>18|-|TRBV2|TRBJ2-2|-
CASSEGYGGPFFVGELFF
TGTGCCAGCAGTGAAGGGTACGGGGGCCCATTTTTTGTCGGGGAGCTGTTTTTT
>11|many|TRBV20-1|TRBJ1-1|-
CSARGILRAFF
TGCAGTGCTAGGGGGATTCTCCGAGCTTTCTTT
>14|-|TRBV9|TRBJ1-2|-
CASSAWEQGWGYTF
TGTGCCAGCAGCGCCTGGGAACAGGGCTGGGGCTACACCTTC
>16|-|TRBV28|TRBJ2-7|TRBD2
CASSSPFGEGTYEQYF
TGTGCCAGCAGTTCCCCCTTTGGGGAGGGAACCTACGAGCAGTACTTC
>15|-|TRBV18|TRBJ1-1|TRBD1
CASSIGGTRGREAFF
TGTGCCAGCTCTATCGGTGGGACCAGGGGGCGGGAAGCTTTCTTT
>14|-|TRBV6-5|TRBJ1-5|-
CASRAFLSNQPQHF
TGTGCCAGCAGGGCATTTCTTAGCAATCAGCCCCAGCATTTT
>14|-|TRBV11-2|TRBJ2-2|-
CASTRGPNTGELFF
TGTGCCAGCACACGCGGACCTAACACCGGGGAGCTGTTTTTT
>14|-|TRBV5-1|TRBJ1-1|-
CASSLEAEPNEAFF
TGCGCCAGCAGCTTGGAGGCGGAGCCGAATGAAGCTTTCTTT
>15|-|TRBV27|TRBJ2-1|TRBD2
CASSLAGGPGDEQFF
TGTGCCAGCAGTCTAGCGGGAGGGCCGGGCGATGAGCAGTTCTTC